These 16 T cell receptor beta chains were sequenced from one sample in a study of response to subunit inactivated influenza vaccine (dated by TCRdb to 2016 to 2018). Library preparation employed RT-PCR. The reads were generated on an Illumina HiSeq 2500. The raw public data were reprocessed by TCRdb itself: fastp quality trimming at Q25, MiXCR clonotype calling, in-frame beta chains only. Every distinct CDR3 protein forms one entry, paired with its most common genes and DNA. In this sample the table shows roughly 790,000 distinct CDR3 sequences, 21% of which occur a single time. The ten largest clonotypes hold roughly a tenth of the sample. The source material was PBMCs from blood, sampled around 5 days after vaccination. The receptor set was obtained from a man aged 50 or older who received an inactivated influenza vaccine. Donor details come from another sample of the same person, matched by shared clones.

The chain joins TRBV20-1 to TRBJ2-1; D gene uncertain. The length of the CDR3 is 14 residues. V lost 1 base and J 8 bases, leaving 15 bases between the germline ends. Germline V CDR1 and CDR2: DFQATT, SNEGSKA (reference sequence). CDR3: CSARVLVGSYEQFF. CDR3 sequence (DNA): TGCAGTGCTAGAGTCCTAGTGGGTAGCTATGAGCAGTTCTTC.

This clonotype came up a few times. V and J are TRBV11-2 and TRBJ2-5; TRBD1 matches at 10 bases. V lost 3 bases to trimming and J lost 2 bases; unmatched junction nucleotides: 12. From germline, CDR1 is SGHAT and CDR2 FQNNGV. CDR3 length equals 18 residues. Here the CDR3 reads CASSFIGGTGVDQETQYF. The CDR3 coding sequence is TGTGCCAGCAGCTTCATCGGCGGGACAGGGGTTGATCAAGAGACCCAGTACTTC.

DNA for the CDR3: TGTGCCTGGAGACAGGCGGGACAAGAGACCCAGTACTTC. Amino acid sequence: CAWRQAGQETQYF. This chain links TRBV30 with TRBJ2-5, with D perhaps TRBD2 (6 bases). The V gene lost 3 bases and the J gene lost 2 bases, with 10 bases spanning the gap. This CDR3 is built from 13 residues. Germline V gene data show CDR1 as GTSNPN and CDR2 as SVGIG (reference sequence).

This chain links TRBV6-2 or TRBV6-3 with TRBJ2-1, with no clear D. The CDR3 is 11 residues long. Germline assignment: CDR1 MNHEY and CDR2 SVGEGT. Trimming stripped 2 bases from V and 10 bases from J, with 6 bases between. DNA for the CDR3: TGTGCCAGCAGTTACGTAGCAGAGCAGTTCTTC. It yields the protein CASSYVAEQFF.

The table lists this clonotype with a few counts. This chain links TRBV5-6 with TRBJ2-1; TRBD2 matches at 11 bases. CDR3 length: 15 residues. V dropped 2 bases and J dropped 6; count of bases not matched to a gene: 4. Germline CDR1 SGHDT, CDR2 YYEEEE. CDR3 region: CASSFGLAGGNEQFF. CDR3 in DNA: TGTGCCAGCAGCTTCGGGCTAGCGGGGGGCAATGAGCAGTTCTTC. Filled out from reference TRBV5-6 and TRBJ2-1, the complete variable domain reads DAGVTQSPTHLIKTRGQQVTLRCSPKSGHDTVSWYQQALGQGPQFIFQYYEEEERQRGNFPDRFSGHQFPNYSSELNVNALLLGDSALYLCASSFGLAGGNEQFFGPGTRLTVL.

The rearrangement links TRBV20-1 to TRBJ2-1, with no clear D. Germline values: CDR1 DFQATT, CDR2 SNEGSKA (reference sequence). This CDR3 has 14 residues. V lost 0 bases, J lost 3 bases, and 9 bases lay in between. The CDR3 coding sequence is TGCAGTGCTAGAGATTGGGTGAACTACAATGAGCAGTTCTTC. Protein product: CSARDWVNYNEQFF.

The table lists this clonotype with a few counts. The rearrangement joins TRBV20-1 to TRBJ2-3; maybe TRBD2 (6 bases). Trimming pared 7 bases from V and 11 bases from J, leaving 16 bases between. The CDR3 runs to 11 residues. Germline-derived CDR1 and CDR2 are DFQATT and SNEGSKA (reference sequence). CDR3 region: CSVLRDSRQYF. DNA of the CDR3: TGCAGTGTTTTACGGGACTCCAGGCAGTATTTT.

This clonotype was found once. This CDR3 is CASSQPSRRARDTQYF. For the CDR3, the DNA is TGTGCCAGCTCCCAGCCCAGCAGGAGGGCCAGAGATACGCAGTATTTT. This chain joins TRBV6-2 or TRBV6-3 and TRBJ2-3, with D tentatively TRBD2 (6 bases). The V and J ends lost 8 bases and 5 bases respectively, with 23 bases between them. The CDR3 is 16 amino acids. Germline V gives CDR1 MNHEY, CDR2 SVGEGT.

Worth noting for this clonotype: One end of the junction fails to match germline, which may point to a read error. This chain links TRBV20-1 with TRBJ1-1, with D unclear. The CDR3 extends over 13 amino acids. Per germline, CDR1 DFQATT and CDR2 SNEGSKA (reference sequence). Here the CDR3 reads CSAGDGKNTEAFF. CDR3 DNA sequence: TGCAGTGCTGGAGACGGAAAGAACACTGAAGCTTTCTTT.

This clonotype was observed many times. V and J are TRBV29-1 and TRBJ2-7; TRBD1 matches at 11 bases. The CDR3 is made up of 12 amino acids. The V segment lost 6 bases and the J segment 3 bases; nucleotides outside the gene matches: 1. In germline, CDR1 is SQVTM, CDR2 ANQGSEA. CDR3 in amino acids: CSVGTGGYEQYF. CDR3 in DNA: TGCAGCGTAGGGACAGGGGGCTACGAGCAGTACTTC.

The chain uses TRBV12-3 or TRBV12-4 and TRBJ2-7; 9 bases fit TRBD2. This CDR3 region has 16 residues. V was clipped by 5 bases and J by 3 bases; unmatched bases: 11. In DNA form, the CDR3 reads TGTGCCAGCAGTCCGCGAAGGACTAGCGTCATCTACGAGCAGTACTTC. As protein: CASSPRRTSVIYEQYF.

This clonotype turned up a few times. The chain uses TRBV5-1 and TRBJ2-1; tentatively, D is TRBD1 or TRBD2 (5 bases each). Deletions cut 4 bases from V and 6 bases from J, with 14 bases between. The germline gives CDR1 SGHRS, CDR2 YFSETQ. CDR3 size: 14 residues. In DNA form, the CDR3 reads TGCGCCAGCAGCCCAGGGACCTTCGTCAATGAGCAGTTCTTC. Translating it yields CASSPGTFVNEQFF.

This clonotype has a count of ten or more. This rearrangement joins TRBV5-5 to TRBJ1-5; possibly TRBD1 for D (5 bases). The CDR3 runs to 14 residues. Trimming left V 3 bases short and J 5 bases short, with 12 bases between. The germline V gene has CDR1 SGHKS and CDR2 YYEKEE (reference sequence). DNA for the CDR3: TGTGCCAGCAGCTCGGATGGGACCTATCAGCCCCAGCATTTT. Its protein product is CASSSDGTYQPQHF.

CDR3 in DNA: TGCAGTGCGATTGGGACTAGGACACCCCATCAATTCTTC. It specifies CSAIGTRTPHQFF. The chain recombines TRBV20-1 with TRBJ2-1; TRBD2 aligns across 8 bases. Germline CDR1 and CDR2: DFQATT and SNEGSKA (reference sequence). The CDR3 length is 13 residues. After removal of 6 bases from V and 16 bases from J, the junction contained 17 bases not matched to a gene.

This clonotype has a handful of counts. This chain links TRBV11-2 with TRBJ2-7; D not certain. The CDR3 consists of 15 residues. V gave up 1 base and J gave up 3 bases, with 13 bases separating them. Germline-derived CDR1 and CDR2 are SGHAT and FQNNGV. CDR3 protein: CASSLVGHSNYEQYF. The CDR3 nucleotides are TGTGCCAGCAGCTTAGTAGGGCACTCGAACTACGAGCAGTACTTC.

This clonotype came up a few times. This sequence joins TRBV12-3 or TRBV12-4 and TRBJ2-3; TRBD1 matches at 7 bases. V was pared by 4 bases and J by 1 base, with 5 bases of the junction left unmatched. CDR3 size: 15 residues. The CDR3 DNA is TGTGCCAGCAGTTCCCGACAGGGTGGCACAGATACGCAGTATTTT. Amino acid sequence: CASSSRQGGTDTQYF.